A single sample gave rise to the 2 T cell receptor beta chains below, sequenced in a study of regulatory T cells in long-lasting Graves disease. Arm-PCR with iRepertoire HTBI primers amplified the CDR3 regions for these TCR beta libraries. MiXCR was run by TCRdb on the multiplex PCR reads, yielding one entry per CDR3 protein. The data hold 440,000 or so distinct CDR3 sequences, with about 16% observed a single time. Time point meaning: newly diagnosed GD, antithyroid drugs for less than 3 months. Scientists built the TCR library using RNA that was extracted from PBMCs. The same sample was also studied in work on T cells in Graves' hyperthyroidism and ophthalmopathy.

Sequencing was performed on peripheral blood mononuclear cells (PBMCs), taken at new diagnosis, from a patient treated with antithyroid drugs. These receptors came from a woman between 25 and 40 years old with Graves disease.

The chain carries TRBV7-2 and TRBJ2-6; D unresolved. The germline V gene encodes CDR1 SGHTA and CDR2 FQGNSA. V shed 1 base and J shed 2 bases, with 6 bases lying between them. The CDR3 contains 15 residues. Written as DNA, the CDR3 is TGTGCCAGCAGCTTAGGCCAGCCTGGGGCCAACGTCCTGACTTTC. Translating gives CASSLGQPGANVLTF.

This clonotype has a count of ten or more. V usage is TRBV12-3 or TRBV12-4 and J usage is TRBJ2-7; 9 bases align to TRBD2. The length of the CDR3 is 15 residues. V lost 3 bases to trimming and J lost 4 bases; unmatched junction nucleotides: 7. The CDR3 here is CASSFGASGTYEQYF. Written as DNA, the CDR3 is TGTGCCAGCAGTTTCGGGGCTAGCGGGACGTACGAGCAGTACTTC.